This T cell receptor (beta chain) came from a study of blood T cells in healthy people across ages. Notes on the study in general: More naive CD4+ cells and higher diversity marked long-lived donors relative to aged donors.

The CDR3 is 15 amino acids. Germline V lookup: CDR1 SGHRS, CDR2 YFSETQ. Trimming pared 1 base from V and 4 bases from J, leaving 13 bases between. Healthy Caucasian individuals from Russia aged 6 to 90 were enrolled as donors. Isolation recovered at least 6 million PBMCs from every sample. Then a second PCR, running roughly 7 to 11 cycles, was carried out with a sample-barcoded 5' primer and a J-beta primer mix. TCRdb reprocessed the 5' RACE reads via MiXCR and lists one record per CDR3 protein. The repertoire holds roughly 1,500,000 distinct CDR3 sequences, with 42% as singletons. About this clonotype: Its specificity is not known.

The rearrangement joins TRBV5-1 to TRBJ2-3, with D possibly being TRBD2 (7 bases). The sequence was obtained from a woman aged 18-35 years in good health. The source material was blood. The CDR3 region is CASSLLGGQADTQYF. The CDR3 DNA follows: TGCGCCAGCAGCTTGTTGGGGGGGCAAGCAGATACGCAGTATTTT.